Detailed here is one TCR beta chain. Its antigen is unknown. Trimming left V 6 bases short and J 0 bases short, with 18 bases between. CDR3 length: 17 residues. The germline CDR1 and CDR2 sequences are SGHRS and YFSETQ. With 60 Vbeta and 13 Jbeta primers, the PCR was carried out. This table comes from immunoSEQ multiplex PCR, and its TCRdb copy is limited to in-frame clones, with some not included. The table lists about 87,000 clones, roughly 70% of them singletons. This record comes from a study of cytomegalovirus exposure and HLA in healthy donors. Notes on the study in general: Most TCR sequences were seen very rarely across donors, but some public TCRs occurred in many. A later analysis found that most CMV-associated TCR beta chains appeared HLA-restricted. Among the most significant clusters, several appeared linked to common viral pathogens in a later analysis. In a later analysis, fewer than 20,000 TCR beta sequences were associated with HLA alleles at 0.05 false discovery rate.

This sequence originates from a man between 25 and 39 years old in good health and CMV-seropositive. The gene calls are TRBV5-1 and TRBJ1-4, with D uncertain. Sequenced sample: PBMCs. The chain's CDR3 is CASTSTPSDATNEKLFF. The CDR3 DNA sequence: TGCGCCAGCACTTCGACTCCTTCAGATGCAACTAATGAAAAACTGTTTTTT.